This T cell receptor beta chain was recovered during a study of T cells in Graves' hyperthyroidism and ophthalmopathy. As to this clonotype: Its antigen is still unknown.

The source material, RNA transcripts, was used to amplify TCR beta CDR3 regions. The study used the HTBI primer set for a first-round RT-PCR of the TCR CDR3. TCRdb fed the multiplex PCR reads into MiXCR, producing one record per CDR3 protein. The profile shows fewer than 450,000 distinct CDR3 sequences, about 14% of them singletons. Germline CDR1 SQVTM, CDR2 ANQGSEA. The CDR3 covers 13 residues. V lost 6 bases and J lost 4; bases outside the gene matches: 3. General study findings and limits: Progression to ophthalmopathy was predicted a median of roughly 6.8 months early.

The rearrangement joins TRBV29-1 to TRBJ1-2; TRBD1 agrees at 12 bases. This clonotype was obtained from a man over 45 with Graves' ophthalmopathy. Sequenced material: blood. The DNA of the CDR3 is TGCAGCGTCGGGACAGGGGGCGGCTATGGCTACACCTTC. It codes for CSVGTGGGYGYTF.